This T cell receptor (beta chain) is drawn from a study of T cells in tumors after PD-1 blockade. The assay was immunoSEQ multiplex PCR, and TCRdb's table has in-frame clones only and misses some. Here the sample spans about 35,000 clones, over 75% being singletons. Findings and caveats of the study: Some novel exhausted tumor clones appeared in pre-treatment blood, suggesting peripheral recruitment.

About this clone: No antigen is known for it.

The sample here was PBMCs, taken before anti-PD-1 treatment. The sequence derives from a human donor with basal cell carcinoma.

CDR3 sequence reads: CASSLATSTGSEQYF. Written as DNA, the CDR3 is TGTGCCAGCAGCCTGGCGACCTCGACAGGGTCCGAGCAGTACTTC. V usage is TRBV6-6 and J usage is TRBJ2-7; 7 positions agree with TRBD1. The CDR3 runs 15 residues. In germline, CDR1 is MNHNY, CDR2 SVGAGI (reference sequence). The V and J ends lost 6 bases and 6 bases, in that order; junction bases with no gene match: 14.